Reported below is one TCR beta chain. The CDR3 extends 3 residues past the end of the read, so its final part is completed from the germline J gene. Clones were read by immunoSEQ multiplex PCR, and TCRdb kept only the in-frame ones, dropping some. This specimen shows 25,000 to 35,000 clones; the ten leading clones hold roughly 2.8%. The entry originates in a study of T cells in women clearing cervical HPV infection. The germline V gene encodes CDR1 KGHSH and CDR2 LQKENI. The J segment lost 5 bases and the V segment lost 2 bases, leaving 9 bases of the junction unmatched. The CDR3 totals 17 residues. The chain links TRBV18 to TRBJ1-5; 10 bases map to TRBD1. Sequencing was done on a sample of blood buffy coat. The clonotype was recovered from a woman aged 18-69 years with a cervical HPV16 infection that either progressed to CIN3+ or cleared (not recorded which). The DNA read from the CDR3 is TGTGCCAGCTCACCAGAATTTACCGGGACAGGGGATCAGCCC. It specifies CASSPEFTGTGDQP. The full CDR3 protein reads CASSPEFTGTGDQPQHF.